This TCR beta chain was obtained from a study of T cell responses to AZD1222 COVID-19 vaccine. Study-wide points: All repertoire sampling was performed exclusively after the peak T cell response. Donors were chiefly white British, with a greater number of females, and clonal diversity was perhaps underestimated. Reportedly, nearly half of unique spike TCRs recognized epitopes outside B.1.351/B.1.1.7 mutations. Just 5 to 7 AZD1222 recipients were seropositive at baseline.

The assay was immunoSEQ multiplex PCR, and TCRdb's table has in-frame clones only and misses some. The repertoire includes about 99,000 clones, more than 85% of them detected once, and about 9% sits in the top ten. About this clone: Its antigen is still unknown.

The CDR3 spans 13 residues. Germline V gene data show CDR1 as MNHNS and CDR2 as SASEGT. Trimming took 2 bases from V and 2 from J, leaving 6 bases between them. The receptor's source is an adult who received the AZD1222 COVID-19 vaccine. The chain couples TRBV6-1 to TRBJ1-2; D gene unclear. The sample consisted of peripheral blood, taken 28 days after the second AZD1222 dose. CDR3 coding DNA: TGTGCCAGCAGTGAAATCGGGAACTATGGCTACACCTTC. This encodes CASSEIGNYGYTF.